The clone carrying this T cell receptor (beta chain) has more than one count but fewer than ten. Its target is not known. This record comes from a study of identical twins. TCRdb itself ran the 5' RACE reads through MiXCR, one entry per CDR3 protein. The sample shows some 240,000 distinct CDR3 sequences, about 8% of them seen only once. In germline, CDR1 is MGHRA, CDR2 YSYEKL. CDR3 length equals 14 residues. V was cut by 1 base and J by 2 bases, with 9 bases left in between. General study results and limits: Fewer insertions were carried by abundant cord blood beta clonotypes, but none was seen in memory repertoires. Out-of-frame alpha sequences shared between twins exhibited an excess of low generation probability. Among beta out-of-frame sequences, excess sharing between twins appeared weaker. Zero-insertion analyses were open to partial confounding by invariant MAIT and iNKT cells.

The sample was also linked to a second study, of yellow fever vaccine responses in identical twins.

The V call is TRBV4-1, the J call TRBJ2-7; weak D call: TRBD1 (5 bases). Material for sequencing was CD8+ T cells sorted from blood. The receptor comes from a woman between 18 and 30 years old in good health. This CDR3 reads CASSQAARAYEQYF. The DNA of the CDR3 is TGCGCCAGCAGCCAAGCGGCCAGGGCCTACGAGCAGTACTTC.